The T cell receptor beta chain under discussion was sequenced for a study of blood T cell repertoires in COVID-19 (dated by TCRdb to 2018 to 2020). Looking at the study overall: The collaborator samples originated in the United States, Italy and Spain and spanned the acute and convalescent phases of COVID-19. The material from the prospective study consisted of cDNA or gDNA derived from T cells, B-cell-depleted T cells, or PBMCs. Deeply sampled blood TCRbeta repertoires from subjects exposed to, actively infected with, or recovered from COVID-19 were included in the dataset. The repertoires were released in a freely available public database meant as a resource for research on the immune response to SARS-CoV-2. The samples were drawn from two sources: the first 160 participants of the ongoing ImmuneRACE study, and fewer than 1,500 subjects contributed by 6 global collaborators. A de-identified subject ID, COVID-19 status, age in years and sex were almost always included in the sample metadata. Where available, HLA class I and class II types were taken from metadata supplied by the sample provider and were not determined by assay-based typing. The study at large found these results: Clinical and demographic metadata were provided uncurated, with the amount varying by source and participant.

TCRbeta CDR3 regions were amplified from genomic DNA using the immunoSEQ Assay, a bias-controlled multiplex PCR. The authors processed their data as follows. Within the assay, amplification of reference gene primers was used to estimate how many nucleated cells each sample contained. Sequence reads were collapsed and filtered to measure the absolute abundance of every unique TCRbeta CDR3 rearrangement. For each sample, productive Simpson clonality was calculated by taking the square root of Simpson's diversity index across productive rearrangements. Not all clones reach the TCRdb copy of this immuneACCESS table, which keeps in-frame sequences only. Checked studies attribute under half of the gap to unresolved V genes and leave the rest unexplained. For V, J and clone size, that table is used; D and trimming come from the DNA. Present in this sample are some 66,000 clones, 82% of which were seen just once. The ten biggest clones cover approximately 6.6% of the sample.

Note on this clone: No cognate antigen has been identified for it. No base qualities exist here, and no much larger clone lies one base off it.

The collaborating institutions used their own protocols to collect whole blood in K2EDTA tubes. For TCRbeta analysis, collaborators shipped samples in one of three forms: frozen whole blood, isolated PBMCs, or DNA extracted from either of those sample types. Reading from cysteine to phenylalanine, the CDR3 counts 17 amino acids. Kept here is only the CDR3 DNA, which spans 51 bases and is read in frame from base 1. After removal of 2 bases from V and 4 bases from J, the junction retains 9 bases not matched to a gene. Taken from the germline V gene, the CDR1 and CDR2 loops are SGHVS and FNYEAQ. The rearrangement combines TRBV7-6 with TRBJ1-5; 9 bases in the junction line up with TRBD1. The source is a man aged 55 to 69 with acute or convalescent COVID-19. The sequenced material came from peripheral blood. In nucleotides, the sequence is TGTGCCAGCAGCTTACCCTGGACAGGGGTTCTTAATCAGCCCCAGCATTTT. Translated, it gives CASSLPWTGVLNQPQHF.